One and the same sample provided the 32 T cell receptor beta chains below, sequenced in a study of monozygotic twins with inflammatory bowel disease. TCRdb re-called the 5' RACE reads; every CDR3 protein appears as one record, without DNA. The ten top clones account for 2% to 3%, within a sample of 420,000 or so distinct CDR3 sequences. Sequenced material: blood. The origin of the receptors is a human donor with ulcerative colitis or Crohn's disease, or a healthy co-twin of an affected twin (not recorded which).

The chain combines TRBV15 with TRBJ2-7; without DNA, the TCRdb call of TRBD1 cannot be checked. The CDR3 runs to 15 residues. Germline-derived CDR1 and CDR2 are LNHNV and YYDKDF (reference sequence). CDR3 amino acids: CATSRGTGSSYEQYF.

The V and J genes are TRBV5-1 and TRBJ2-1; the TCRdb call, TRBD2, lacks DNA for checking. The CDR3 contains 17 residues. CDR1 is SGHRS and CDR2 is YFSETQ in the germline V gene. CDR3 residues: CASSWKTSGGRIDEQFF.

The J gene is TRBJ2-1, the V gene TRBV29-1; absent DNA, TCRdb's TRBD2 call cannot be checked. In germline, CDR1 is SQVTM, CDR2 ANQGSEA. This CDR3 is 18 amino acids long. CDR3 sequence: CSVPTSLAGVWSYNEQFF.

The V gene is TRBV7-9, the J gene TRBJ1-1; checking the TCRdb D call of TRBD1 is not possible without DNA. The CDR3 totals 12 residues. Germline CDR1 and CDR2: SEHNR and FQNEAQ (reference sequence). This CDR3 reads CASSPRRGLAFF.

The gene calls are TRBV6-5 and TRBJ1-6; the D gene TCRdb calls, TRBD1, cannot be checked with no DNA. The CDR3 extends over 16 amino acids. Germline V gene lookup returns CDR1 MNHEY and CDR2 SVGAGI. The CDR3 spells CASSYGQATGDSPLHF.

The genes are TRBV5-5 and TRBJ1-5; the TCRdb call, TRBD1, lacks DNA for checking. This CDR3 has 14 amino acids. Germline CDR1 and CDR2: SGHKS and YYEKEE (reference sequence). This chain's CDR3 is CASSSRTGHQPQHF.

This chain connects TRBV10-3 to TRBJ2-4; the TRBD1 assignment by TCRdb is unverifiable without DNA. Germline V lookup: CDR1 ENHRY, CDR2 SYGVKD. This CDR3 contains 17 residues. CDR3 sequence: CAISESAGERTKNIQYF.

The chain joins TRBV25-1 to TRBJ2-1; the D gene TCRdb calls, TRBD2, cannot be checked with no DNA. The CDR3 is 16 amino acids. Germline V gives CDR1 MGHDK, CDR2 SYGVNS. The CDR3: CASSEPGLDRVNEQFF.

J is TRBJ2-6 and V is TRBV5-6. CDR3 length: 13 residues. CDR1 and CDR2 (germline): SGHDT, YYEEEE. The CDR3 loop is CASSLQGANVLTF.

The rearrangement links TRBV5-1 to TRBJ1-6. The CDR3 spans 12 residues. CDR1 is SGHRS and CDR2 is YFSETQ in the germline V gene. The CDR3 here is CASRTENSPLHF.

This chain links TRBV12-3 or TRBV12-4 with TRBJ2-2; absent DNA, TCRdb's TRBD2 call cannot be checked. This CDR3 is 14 amino acids long. The CDR3 protein is CASSPSRDTGELFF.

The rearrangement uses TRBV18 and TRBJ2-7; TCRdb picks TRBD1, but there is no DNA to check that call. Germline values: CDR1 KGHSH, CDR2 LQKENI. The length of the CDR3 is 15 residues. The CDR3 reads CASSPTDRDPYEQYF.

The chain links TRBV27 to TRBJ1-6. The V gene's germline CDR1 is MNHEY and CDR2 SMNVEV (reference sequence). The CDR3 is made up of 14 amino acids. CDR3 sequence reads: CASSLAGTNSPLHF.

The chain couples TRBV9 to TRBJ2-7; TCRdb outputs TRBD2, but without DNA this stays unchecked. This CDR3 is built from 16 residues. Germline V gene lookup returns CDR1 SGDLS and CDR2 YYNGEE. This chain's CDR3 is CASSVVAGGPPYEQYF.

V usage is TRBV7-3 and J usage is TRBJ1-1; TCRdb's D gene call, TRBD1, goes unchecked for lack of DNA. Germline V gives CDR1 SGHTA, CDR2 FQGTGA. This CDR3 comprises 13 residues. CDR3 sequence reads: CASSLIPGQKAFF.

The chain couples TRBV5-1 to TRBJ2-5; TCRdb calls TRBD2, which cannot be checked without DNA. Germline V gives CDR1 SGHRS, CDR2 YFSETQ. The CDR3 covers 17 residues. The CDR3 spells CASSLGLAGVGKETQYF. The variable domain in full, with the rest retrieved from reference TRBV5-1 and TRBJ2-5, is KAGVTQTPRYLIKTRGQQVTLSCSPISGHRSVSWYQQTPGQGLQFLFEYFSETQRNKGNFPGRFSGRQFSNSRSEMNVSTLELGDSALYLCASSLGLAGVGKETQYFGPGTRLLVL.

This rearrangement joins TRBV7-2 to TRBJ2-7; the D gene TCRdb calls, TRBD2, cannot be checked with no DNA. The CDR3 spans 16 residues. The germline CDR1 and CDR2 sequences are SGHTA and FQGNSA. CDR3 residues: CASSDPNSGNSYEQYF.

The chain joins TRBV20-1 to TRBJ2-7; TCRdb reports TRBD2, a call that lacks DNA to check it against. The germline CDR1 and CDR2 sequences are DFQATT and SNEGSKA (reference sequence). CDR3 length: 11 amino acids. CDR3 protein: CSARLVYEQYF.

The chain employs TRBV7-2 and TRBJ2-7. The CDR3 has 13 amino acids. Looked up from germline, CDR1 is SGHTA and CDR2 is FQGNSA. CDR3 sequence: CASSKGGSYEQYF.

V gene TRBV20-1 combines with J gene TRBJ2-7; absent DNA, TCRdb's TRBD2 call cannot be checked. The CDR3 is made up of 15 amino acids. CDR1 and CDR2 (germline): DFQATT, SNEGSKA (reference sequence). CDR3 in amino acids: CSATYPGLAGGSQYF.

The chain links TRBV5-1 to TRBJ2-5; there is no DNA to check the TCRdb D call of TRBD2. Germline values: CDR1 SGHRS, CDR2 YFSETQ. CDR3 length: 15 amino acids. CDR3 loop: CASSPSGTSKETQYF.

V and J are TRBV18 and TRBJ2-5. CDR3 length: 14 amino acids. Germline V gene lookup returns CDR1 KGHSH and CDR2 LQKENI. The CDR3: CASSPRGHQETQYF.

The chain is built from TRBV5-6 and TRBJ2-5; TCRdb's D call, TRBD1, is unchecked because there is no DNA. Germline lookup yields CDR1 SGHDT and CDR2 YYEEEE. CDR3 length: 15 amino acids. CDR3 loop: CASSQRPTGPETQYF.

The chain recombines TRBV2 with TRBJ1-6; TCRdb's D call of TRBD1 is untestable without DNA. Germline loops: CDR1 SNHLY, CDR2 FYNNEI. The CDR3 runs 14 residues. This CDR3 is CASGWDRGNSPLHF.

The genes are TRBV3-1 and TRBJ2-5; TCRdb proposes TRBD2, but this gene call is untestable without DNA. The CDR3 consists of 14 residues. Germline CDR1 LGHDT, CDR2 YNNKEL (reference sequence). The CDR3 here is CASSQDGGGETQYF.

V gene TRBV20-1 combines with J gene TRBJ2-7. The CDR3 contains 14 residues. Germline CDR1 is DFQATT and CDR2 is SNEGSKA (reference sequence). The CDR3 sequence is CSARDIRVSYEQYF.

The V and J genes are TRBV4-1 and TRBJ1-1. This CDR3 is 17 amino acids long. CDR1 is MGHRA, CDR2 YSYEKL, per germline. CDR3 in amino acids: CASSQDLGGLKNTEAFF.

The rearrangement uses TRBV10-3 and TRBJ1-2. The CDR3 is 13 residues long. CDR1 is ENHRY and CDR2 is SYGVKD in the germline V gene. CDR3 protein: CAIRADLNYGYTF.

The V call is TRBV6-1, the J call TRBJ2-5; checking the TCRdb D call of TRBD1 is not possible without DNA. CDR3 length: 15 residues. CDR1 and CDR2 from the germline V gene are MNHNS and SASEGT. CDR3 in amino acids: CASRRSGGVHETQYF.

The chain recombines TRBV27 with TRBJ2-7; the D gene TCRdb calls, TRBD1, cannot be checked with no DNA. This CDR3 is 14 amino acids long. CDR1 is MNHEY and CDR2 is SMNVEV in the germline V gene (reference sequence). CDR3 sequence reads: CASSSTGVGYEQYF.

The chain combines TRBV9 with TRBJ2-7; lacking DNA, the TRBD1 call made by TCRdb goes unchecked. The CDR3 loop spans 14 amino acids. CDR1 and CDR2 from the germline V gene are SGDLS and YYNGEE. CDR3 in amino acids: CASSTAGTTYEQYF.

Here the CDR3 reads CASSLTRGRNNSPLHF. The chain employs TRBV7-8 and TRBJ1-6. CDR1 and CDR2 from the germline V gene are SGHVS and FQNEAQ. There are 16 residues in the CDR3.